These T cell receptor beta chains were read from a single sample in a study of human T cells and chemical hapten exposure. Each CDR3 protein is one row after TCRdb ran MiXCR on the RACE reads. The sample shows about 80,000 distinct CDR3 sequences, around 9.6% of them seen only once. The starting material was whole blood, obtained in connection with sensitization to the hapten diphenylcyclopropenone (DPC). All receptors derive from a woman aged 25 to 45 with alopecia areata. Some clones in this sample may be carry-over from other donors' samples. Both conserved end residues are part of each CDR3. The D gene is left open where the match is weak. Where a row states a size, it is once, few, many or the class of an expanded clone; other rows omit it.

clone size: -; D gene: -; J gene: TRBJ2-5; CDR3 length: 12; V gene: TRBV21-1; CDR3 DNA: TGTGCCAGCAGCAAAGTACGGGGGACCCAGTACTTC; CDR3 protein: CASSKVRGTQYF
clone size: few; D gene: -; J gene: TRBJ1-3; CDR3 length: 13; V gene: TRBV7-7; CDR3 DNA: TGTGCCAGCAGCCAGGGGTCTGGAAACACCATATATTTT; CDR3 protein: CASSQGSGNTIYF
clone size: many; D gene: -; J gene: TRBJ1-1; CDR3 length: 12; V gene: TRBV6-2/TRBV6-3; CDR3 DNA: TGTGCCAGCAGTTACTCGAGCTCTGAAGCTTTCTTT; CDR3 protein: CASSYSSSEAFF
clone size: many; D gene: -; J gene: TRBJ1-1; CDR3 length: 14; V gene: TRBV5-1; CDR3 DNA: TGCGCCAGCAGCTTGGATACGGGAAACACTGAAGCTTTCTTT; CDR3 protein: CASSLDTGNTEAFF
clone size: -; D gene: -; J gene: TRBJ2-1; CDR3 length: 16; V gene: TRBV5-1; CDR3 DNA: TGCGCCAGCAGCACGTTCGGGAGTAGATCCTACAATGAGCAGTTCTTC; CDR3 protein: CASSTFGSRSYNEQFF
clone size: -; D gene: -; J gene: TRBJ1-6; CDR3 length: 17; V gene: TRBV7-2; CDR3 DNA: TGTGCCAGCAGCCCTCTGACCGACAGCTCCTATAATTCACCCCTCCACTTT; CDR3 protein: CASSPLTDSSYNSPLHF
clone size: few; D gene: -; J gene: TRBJ2-2; CDR3 length: 13; V gene: TRBV24-1; CDR3 DNA: TGTGCCACCAGTGGTATAGCGGCCGGGGAGCTGTTTTTT; CDR3 protein: CATSGIAAGELFF
clone size: -; D gene: -; J gene: TRBJ1-4; CDR3 length: 14; V gene: TRBV12-3/TRBV12-4; CDR3 DNA: TGTGCCAGCAGTTTATTGGCGGTGGGCGAAAAACTGTTTTTT; CDR3 protein: CASSLLAVGEKLFF
clone size: many; D gene: TRBD1; J gene: TRBJ1-1; CDR3 length: 15; V gene: TRBV3-1; CDR3 DNA: TGTGCCAGCAGCCAAGAATTCCAGGGGGCTCCTGAAGCTTTCTTT; CDR3 protein: CASSQEFQGAPEAFF
clone size: -; D gene: -; J gene: TRBJ2-5; CDR3 length: 15; V gene: TRBV12-3/TRBV12-4; CDR3 DNA: TGTGCCAGCAGTTTAATAACCGGCGGAGTTGGGACCCAGTACTTC; CDR3 protein: CASSLITGGVGTQYF
clone size: many; D gene: -; J gene: TRBJ2-5; CDR3 length: 14; V gene: TRBV4-3; CDR3 DNA: TGCGCCAGCAGCCAAGCCGGGCAGGGGAAGACCCAGTACTTC; CDR3 protein: CASSQAGQGKTQYF
clone size: -; D gene: TRBD2; J gene: TRBJ2-3; CDR3 length: 14; V gene: TRBV28; CDR3 DNA: TGTGCCAGCAGGCCGAGACTAGCGGGAGATACGCAGTATTTT; CDR3 protein: CASRPRLAGDTQYF
clone size: -; D gene: TRBD1; J gene: TRBJ1-1; CDR3 length: 13; V gene: TRBV6-2/TRBV6-3; CDR3 DNA: TGTGCCAGCAGTTACCAGGGGGGCACTGAAGCTTTCTTT; CDR3 protein: CASSYQGGTEAFF
clone size: many; D gene: TRBD2; J gene: TRBJ2-7; CDR3 length: 12; V gene: TRBV12-3/TRBV12-4; CDR3 DNA: TGTGCCAGCAGTTTGGGCGGGAGCGAGCAGTACTTC; CDR3 protein: CASSLGGSEQYF
clone size: few; D gene: -; J gene: TRBJ1-6; CDR3 length: 12; V gene: TRBV7-2; CDR3 DNA: TGTGCCAGCAGCTTACTGAATTCACCCCTCCACTTT; CDR3 protein: CASSLLNSPLHF
clone size: few; D gene: -; J gene: TRBJ2-7; CDR3 length: 13; V gene: TRBV3-1; CDR3 DNA: TGTGCCAGCAGCCCCAAGGACAGCTACGAGCAGTACTTC; CDR3 protein: CASSPKDSYEQYF
clone size: many; D gene: -; J gene: TRBJ2-7; CDR3 length: 14; V gene: TRBV3-1; CDR3 DNA: TGTGCCAGCAGCCCGCTAGACGGACCCTCCGAGCAGTACTTC; CDR3 protein: CASSPLDGPSEQYF
clone size: many; D gene: TRBD2; J gene: TRBJ2-3; CDR3 length: 15; V gene: TRBV9; CDR3 DNA: TGTGCCAGCAGCGTGAGCGGGAGTGGGGCAGATACGCAGTATTTT; CDR3 protein: CASSVSGSGADTQYF
clone size: many; D gene: -; J gene: TRBJ2-1; CDR3 length: 13; V gene: TRBV28; CDR3 DNA: TGTGCCAGTGAGGACAGAGACTACAATGAGCAGTTCTTC; CDR3 protein: CASEDRDYNEQFF
clone size: few; D gene: -; J gene: TRBJ1-4; CDR3 length: 11; V gene: TRBV29-1; CDR3 DNA: TGCAGCGTTGATCTAGGGGAAAAACTGTTTTTT; CDR3 protein: CSVDLGEKLFF
clone size: many; D gene: -; J gene: TRBJ2-4; CDR3 length: 17; V gene: TRBV18; CDR3 DNA: TGTGCCAGCTCACCACCTTCTACGGGGCCGTACAAAAACATTCAGTACTTC; CDR3 protein: CASSPPSTGPYKNIQYF
clone size: -; D gene: -; J gene: TRBJ1-6; CDR3 length: 15; V gene: TRBV11-2; CDR3 DNA: TGTGCCAGCAGCTCCGCCGGGACCTATAATTCACCCCTCCACTTT; CDR3 protein: CASSSAGTYNSPLHF
clone size: many; D gene: TRBD2; J gene: TRBJ2-1; CDR3 length: 15; V gene: TRBV20-1; CDR3 DNA: TGCAGTGCTAAAGTAGCGGGAGGGCTCTACAATGAGCAGTTCTTC; CDR3 protein: CSAKVAGGLYNEQFF
clone size: -; D gene: TRBD2; J gene: TRBJ2-1; CDR3 length: 15; V gene: TRBV6-2/TRBV6-3; CDR3 DNA: TGTGCCAAACCCTCCGGGACTAGCGGGAAAGATGAGCAGTTCTTC; CDR3 protein: CAKPSGTSGKDEQFF
clone size: many; D gene: -; J gene: TRBJ2-3; CDR3 length: 13; V gene: TRBV6-2/TRBV6-3; CDR3 DNA: TGTGCCAGCAGTTATTTGGCAGCGGTTACGCAGTATTTT; CDR3 protein: CASSYLAAVTQYF
clone size: many; D gene: -; J gene: TRBJ2-3; CDR3 length: 12; V gene: TRBV6-2/TRBV6-3; CDR3 DNA: TGTGCCAGCATTGGGGACACAGATACGCAGTATTTT; CDR3 protein: CASIGDTDTQYF
clone size: few; D gene: TRBD2; J gene: TRBJ2-7; CDR3 length: 15; V gene: TRBV6-5; CDR3 DNA: TGTGCCAGCAGGCCCGGGACTAGCGGTTACTACGAGCAGTACTTC; CDR3 protein: CASRPGTSGYYEQYF
clone size: many; D gene: -; J gene: TRBJ2-1; CDR3 length: 15; V gene: TRBV4-2; CDR3 DNA: TGTGCCAGCAGCCAAGGAGAACCCTCCTACAATGAGCAGTTCTTC; CDR3 protein: CASSQGEPSYNEQFF
clone size: -; D gene: -; J gene: TRBJ2-3; CDR3 length: 15; V gene: TRBV18; CDR3 DNA: TGTGCCAGCTCACGAACGTCAGGCGCCGCAGATACGCAGTATTTT; CDR3 protein: CASSRTSGAADTQYF
clone size: many; D gene: -; J gene: TRBJ1-4; CDR3 length: 15; V gene: TRBV7-2; CDR3 DNA: TGTGCCAGCAGCTCGCAGGCCAGAGTAAATGAAAAACTGTTTTTT; CDR3 protein: CASSSQARVNEKLFF
clone size: many; D gene: -; J gene: TRBJ2-1; CDR3 length: 13; V gene: TRBV7-6; CDR3 DNA: TGTGCCAGCAGCGGCGGACGGGACAATGAGCAGTTCTTC; CDR3 protein: CASSGGRDNEQFF
clone size: many; D gene: -; J gene: TRBJ2-3; CDR3 length: 16; V gene: TRBV7-6; CDR3 DNA: TGTGCCAGCAGCTTTCCCGCGGAGTTGGCATCAGATACGCAGTATTTT; CDR3 protein: CASSFPAELASDTQYF